The clone carrying this TCR beta chain has just one count. The data belong to a study of blood T cell repertoires in COVID-19. J gave up 1 base and V 5 bases, and 5 bases lay outside the gene matches. The CDR3 loop spans 15 amino acids. Germline V gene sequence: CDR1 LNHDA, CDR2 SQIVND (reference sequence). Profiled with immunoSEQ multiplex PCR; TCRdb holds only in-frame clones, not every one. The sample holds 99,000 or so clones, roughly 80% seen once. Sequenced input: peripheral blood. The chain couples TRBV19 to TRBJ1-3, with 7 bases aligning to TRBD1. This TCR was recovered from a woman of 80 years or more with acute or convalescent COVID-19. Written as DNA, the CDR3 is TGTGCCAGTAGTCCCGGGACAGCTTCTGGAAACACCATATATTTT. This translates into CASSPGTASGNTIYF. The full variable domain, its missing parts supplied by reference TRBV19 and TRBJ1-3, is DGGITQSPKYLFRKEGQNVTLSCEQNLNHDAMYWYRQDPGQGLRLIYYSQIVNDFQKGDIAEGYSVSREKKESFPLTVTSAQKNPTAFYLCASSPGTASGNTIYFGEGSWLTVV.